This is a list of T cell receptor beta chains from one sample in a study of CD8 T cells in Susac syndrome. TCRdb called the immunoSEQ multiplex PCR reads again in MiXCR, with one record for every CDR3 protein. The sample has tens of thousands of distinct CDR3 sequences; 91% are singletons. Sequenced sample: CD8+ T cells from PBMCs. These receptor sequences come from a human donor with multiple sclerosis. Both conserved end residues are part of each CDR3. A D gene is named only where the DNA matches it firmly. Rows may omit the clone size; those that give it use once, few, many or a size class.

v_gene	j_gene	abundance	d_gene	CDR3nt	CDR3aa
TRBV28	TRBJ2-5	.	.	TGTGCCAGCAGTTTAACGGGGTATGCGGAGACCCAGTACTTC	CASSLTGYAETQYF
TRBV4-3	TRBJ1-1	.	.	TGCGCCAGCAGCCAAGATTCGAACACTGAAGCTTTCTTT	CASSQDSNTEAFF
TRBV4-3	TRBJ2-7	.	TRBD2	TGCGCCAGCAGCCAAGGCACTAGCGGGAGGGTGCACGAGCAGTACTTC	CASSQGTSGRVHEQYF
TRBV7-3	TRBJ1-1	.	TRBD1	TGTGCCAGCAGCCCAGGGGGCGCGGGGACTGAAGCTTTCTTT	CASSPGGAGTEAFF
TRBV3-1	TRBJ1-1	.	.	TGTGCCAGCAGCCAATTCATCCGGGACAAAACCTTTAACACTGAAGCTTTCTTT	CASSQFIRDKTFNTEAFF
TRBV29-1	TRBJ1-3	.	.	TGCAGCGCCGTCGGACATTTTGGAAACACCATATATTTT	CSAVGHFGNTIYF
TRBV27	TRBJ2-7	.	.	TGTGCCAGCAGTTCCCTCTCCAGGGGAGGCACCTACGAGCAGTACTTC	CASSSLSRGGTYEQYF
TRBV4-1	TRBJ2-1	once	.	TGCGCCAGCAGCCCCGAGGCCCCGGGTGAGCAGTTCTTC	CASSPEAPGEQFF
TRBV12-3/TRBV12-4	TRBJ2-1	.	.	TGTGCCAGCAGTGTCTACAATGAGCAGTTCTTC	CASSVYNEQFF
TRBV20-1	TRBJ2-3	once	TRBD2	TGCAGTGCTACGATTCTAGCGGGAGCCCTTCTTAGCACAGATACGCAGTATTTT	CSATILAGALLSTDTQYF
TRBV6-2/TRBV6-3	TRBJ1-1	.	.	TGTGCCGCCGCTGTGGGGGTCGCTGAAGCTTTCTTT	CAAAVGVAEAFF
TRBV7-2	TRBJ2-7	.	TRBD2	TGTGCCAGCAGCTTAGCCGGGACTAGCGGGTTGTACTTC	CASSLAGTSGLYF
TRBV9	TRBJ2-2	.	.	TGTGCCAGCAGCCCACGACAGACCGCGAACACCGGGGAGCTGTTTTTT	CASSPRQTANTGELFF
TRBV2	TRBJ2-7	.	TRBD1	TGTGCCAGCAGTAAACAGGGGCGCTCCTACGAGCAGTACTTC	CASSKQGRSYEQYF
TRBV5-6	TRBJ2-2	.	.	TGTGCCAGCAGCACTACGAACACCGGGGAGCTGTTTTTT	CASSTTNTGELFF
TRBV6-2/TRBV6-3	TRBJ2-3	.	TRBD2	TGTGCCAGCAGTGTTTGGACTAGCGGCAGCACAGATACGCAGTATTTT	CASSVWTSGSTDTQYF
TRBV4-1	TRBJ1-1	once	TRBD1	TGCGCCAGCAGCCAAGCAATCGGACAGGGAACTTTCTTT	CASSQAIGQGTFF
TRBV28	TRBJ1-2	.	TRBD1	TGTGCCAGCAGTTGGAGACAGGGACTACTCCCCTTCTTCTATGGCTACACCTTC	CASSWRQGLLPFFYGYTF
TRBV19	TRBJ1-1	.	TRBD1	TGTGCCAGTAGTATTTCCGGGACAGCAAACACTGAAGCTTTCTTT	CASSISGTANTEAFF
TRBV20-1	TRBJ2-3	.	TRBD2	TGCAGTGCTAGACATCCCACTAGCGGGAGGGTCGGTGATACGCAGTATTTT	CSARHPTSGRVGDTQYF
TRBV11-2	TRBJ2-2	.	.	TGTGCCAGCAGCTCCCCCCTTTGGGAGCTGTTTTTT	CASSSPLWELFF
TRBV9	TRBJ2-7	.	.	TGTGCCAGCAGTTCGCAGGGGTCCAGCTCCTACGAGCAGTACTTC	CASSSQGSSSYEQYF
TRBV28	TRBJ1-5	.	.	TGTGCCAGCAGTTTTCGGGGTATCGCCCAGAATCAGCCCCAGCATTTT	CASSFRGIAQNQPQHF
TRBV9	TRBJ1-1	.	.	TGTGCCAGCAGCGTAGATTCTGAATGGGACACTGAAGCTTTCTTT	CASSVDSEWDTEAFF
TRBV24-1	TRBJ2-2	.	.	TGTGCCACCAGTGATCCCACTTGGGATACCGGGGAGCTGTTTTTT	CATSDPTWDTGELFF
TRBV2	TRBJ1-5	.	.	TGTGCCAGCAGGGACATCAGTTATAGCAATCAGCCCCAGCATTTT	CASRDISYSNQPQHF
TRBV5-1	TRBJ2-1	.	.	TGCGCCAGCAGGTCACACAGCTCCTACAATGAGCAGTTCTTC	CASRSHSSYNEQFF
TRBV28	TRBJ2-3	.	.	TGTGCCAGCAGTTTGGTCTCTAGCACAGATACGCAGTATTTT	CASSLVSSTDTQYF
TRBV4-3	TRBJ2-1	.	.	TGCGCCAGCAGCCAAGATACGGCAGCCTCCTACAATGAGCAGTTCTTC	CASSQDTAASYNEQFF
TRBV19	TRBJ2-1	.	.	TGTGCCAGTAGTACCGGGAATGAGCAGTTCTTC	CASSTGNEQFF
TRBV30	TRBJ2-5	.	.	TGTGCCAACCGGCGGTGGGGGTCCCAAGAGACCCAGTACTTC	CANRRWGSQETQYF
TRBV28	TRBJ2-3	.	.	TGTGCCAGCAGTTTAGTGACCACAGATACGCAGTATTTT	CASSLVTTDTQYF
TRBV4-2	TRBJ1-5	.	.	TGTGCCAGCAGCCAAACAGGTTCGGCACAGCCCCAGCATTTT	CASSQTGSAQPQHF
TRBV6-5	TRBJ2-2	.	.	TGTGCCAGCAGTTATTGGAATTCCGGGGAGCTGTTTTTT	CASSYWNSGELFF
TRBV12-3/TRBV12-4	TRBJ2-6	.	.	TGTGCCAGCAGTCAGACGAACCGGGACGGATCTTTTGGGGCCAACGTCCTGACTTTC	CASSQTNRDGSFGANVLTF
TRBV19	TRBJ2-7	.	TRBD2	TGTGCCAGTAGTATTTCTAGCGGGCCTCTCTACGAGCAGTACTTC	CASSISSGPLYEQYF
TRBV27	TRBJ2-7	.	TRBD1	TGTGCCAGCAGTTACAGGGGGCCCGGGGACGAGCAGTACTTC	CASSYRGPGDEQYF
TRBV27	TRBJ1-1	.	TRBD1	TGTGCCAGCAGTGCATTGCCGGGGACAGGGGGCACTGAAGCTTTCTTT	CASSALPGTGGTEAFF
TRBV4-1	TRBJ2-1	.	.	TGCGCCAGCAGCCAAGACCCCCTACTAGTTCTTCAGGGCAATGAGCAGTTCTTC	CASSQDPLLVLQGNEQFF
TRBV19	TRBJ2-1	.	.	TGTGCCAGCACCCTGAGACTAGGCCCCTACAATGAGCAGTTCTTC	CASTLRLGPYNEQFF
TRBV2	TRBJ2-7	.	TRBD2	TGTGCCAGCAGTCCATTAGCTAGCGGGGGACTCTACGAGCAGTACTTC	CASSPLASGGLYEQYF
TRBV13	TRBJ2-7	.	.	TGTGCCAGCAGCAACCGGGACACCTCCTACGAGCAGTACTTC	CASSNRDTSYEQYF
TRBV19	TRBJ2-1	.	TRBD2	TGTGCCAGTAGTATGAGCGGGAGCCTTTACAATGAGCAGTTCTTC	CASSMSGSLYNEQFF
TRBV12-3/TRBV12-4	TRBJ2-1	.	TRBD2	TGTGCCAGCAGTTTAGATACTAGCGGGATGTACAATGAGCAGTTCTTC	CASSLDTSGMYNEQFF
TRBV6-6	TRBJ1-5	once	.	TGTGCCAGCAGCCCCGGGGGCCTGGGGAGTCAGCCCCAGCATTTT	CASSPGGLGSQPQHF
TRBV20-1	TRBJ2-7	.	.	TGCAGTCCCCGGGACATATTATCTTACGAGCAGTACTTC	CSPRDILSYEQYF
TRBV29-1	TRBJ2-1	.	.	TGCAGCGCTGGTCTCGGTGAGCAGTTCTTC	CSAGLGEQFF
TRBV7-6	TRBJ2-3	.	.	TGTGCCAGCAGCCAGGGCGAAGGCTGGTCCGATACGCAGTATTTT	CASSQGEGWSDTQYF